These T cell receptor beta chains were read from a single sample in a study of blood T cell repertoires in COVID-19. Using immunoSEQ multiplex PCR, the repertoire was profiled, and TCRdb retains in-frame clones only, with some absent. The sample shows nearly 350,000 clones, about 90% of them seen only once. The material sequenced was PBMCs or T cells enriched from blood (not recorded which). The source is a woman aged 25 to 45 who had recovered from COVID-19. CDR3s include the opening cysteine and the closing phenylalanine or tryptophan. The D gene is left open where the match is weak. The size of a clone is reported for some rows only, either as once, few or many, or as a class for expanded clones.

CDR3 DNA,CDR3 protein,clone size,D gene,J gene,V gene
TGTGCCAGCAGTTTGGTACAGAAGAACTATGGCTACACCTTC,CASSLVQKNYGYTF,-,-,TRBJ1-2,TRBV28
TGCGCCAGCAGTGAGGGTGGAGGGGACTACGAGCAGTACTTC,CASSEGGGDYEQYF,-,-,TRBJ2-7,TRBV10-2
TGTGCCAGTAGTATGGGAGTCAATCAGCCCCAGCATTTT,CASSMGVNQPQHF,-,-,TRBJ1-5,TRBV19
TGTGCCAGCAGTTTAGGGACAGGCATCTTCAACGAGCAGTACTTC,CASSLGTGIFNEQYF,-,TRBD1,TRBJ2-7,TRBV27
TGTGCCACCAGTGATTTACGACAGCTAATCAATCAGCCCCAGCATTTT,CATSDLRQLINQPQHF,-,-,TRBJ1-5,TRBV24-1
TGTGCCAGCAGCTTGAGGCGGACTAGCGGGGGGGCCTTCTACAATGAGCAGTTCTTC,CASSLRRTSGGAFYNEQFF,-,TRBD2,TRBJ2-1,TRBV5-6
TGTGCCAGCAACCAGTCCGGGACAGATTCTGGGGCCAACGTCCTGACTTTC,CASNQSGTDSGANVLTF,-,TRBD1,TRBJ2-6,TRBV6-9
TGCAGCGTCTCGCATACCCACAGAACCTACGAGCAGTACTTC,CSVSHTHRTYEQYF,many,-,TRBJ2-7,TRBV29-1
TGTGCCTGGAGTGTGAGCGGTAACTATGGCTACACCTTC,CAWSVSGNYGYTF,-,-,TRBJ1-2,TRBV30
TGTGCCTGGAGTGTAGCGGGTAGTGGAACTGAAGCTTTCTTT,CAWSVAGSGTEAFF,-,-,TRBJ1-1,TRBV30
TGTGCCACCAGCAGACCCGTGACAGCCGCATACAATGAGCAGTTCTTC,CATSRPVTAAYNEQFF,-,-,TRBJ2-1,TRBV15
TGCAGCGTTGTCAGGGGTAGCTCCTACGAGCAGTACTTC,CSVVRGSSYEQYF,-,-,TRBJ2-7,TRBV29-1
TGTGCCAGCTTACCTAGCGGGGGGGCAGAATCCTACAATGAGCAGTTCTTC,CASLPSGGAESYNEQFF,-,TRBD2,TRBJ2-1,TRBV2
TGTGCCAGCAGCTTGGGAGGTGCGCCCTACGAGCAGTACTTC,CASSLGGAPYEQYF,-,-,TRBJ2-7,TRBV5-6
TGCGCCAGCAGGAAAACAGGGGGCAGAGTTGAAGCTTTCTTT,CASRKTGGRVEAFF,-,TRBD1,TRBJ1-1,TRBV10-2
TGTGCCAGCAGCTGGCGGGACGTCGGGAACACTGAAGCTTTCTTT,CASSWRDVGNTEAFF,-,-,TRBJ1-1,TRBV5-6
TGTGCCAGCAGTTTGGGCAGCCGCACAGATACGCAGTATTTT,CASSLGSRTDTQYF,-,-,TRBJ2-3,TRBV28
TGTGCCAGCAGAGACACTCAGGGTGTTTATCAGCCCCAGCATTTT,CASRDTQGVYQPQHF,-,-,TRBJ1-5,TRBV2
TGTGCCAGCAGCTTGGCCGGGGGGAGTCATGGCTACACCTTC,CASSLAGGSHGYTF,-,-,TRBJ1-2,TRBV5-6
TGTGCCAGCAGTCCAACCGCGACAGTGAAGTATGGCTACACCTTC,CASSPTATVKYGYTF,-,-,TRBJ1-2,TRBV28
TGTGCCAGCACGCCGGGGTATGGTGGAAACACCATATATTTT,CASTPGYGGNTIYF,-,-,TRBJ1-3,TRBV4-2
TGTGCCACCAGTGATTTGGGTAAGGAGGGGCATGGTGAGCAGTTCTTC,CATSDLGKEGHGEQFF,-,-,TRBJ2-1,TRBV24-1
TGTGCCAGCTCTGTGTGGGACAGGGACCAGACCCAGTACTTC,CASSVWDRDQTQYF,-,TRBD1,TRBJ2-5,TRBV6-5
TGCAGTGCTAGTCAGCGGGGGGCCCTCTACGAGCAGTACTTC,CSASQRGALYEQYF,-,TRBD2,TRBJ2-7,TRBV20-1
TGTGCCACCCCGGGACTAGCGGGGTCGACCCACTACAATGAGCAGTTCTTC,CATPGLAGSTHYNEQFF,-,TRBD2,TRBJ2-1,TRBV2
TGTGCCTGGAGTGTACAACGGGGAGGTAATCAGCCCCAGCATTTT,CAWSVQRGGNQPQHF,-,-,TRBJ1-5,TRBV30
TGTGCCAGCAGTTTAACGGGACAGGGGTACCACGAGCAGTACTTC,CASSLTGQGYHEQYF,few,TRBD1,TRBJ2-7,TRBV28
TGTGCCTGGAGTGTCCAGGGGAATCAGCCCCAGCATTTT,CAWSVQGNQPQHF,-,-,TRBJ1-5,TRBV30
TGTGCCAGCAGCCTCAGACTAGCGGGGGGGCTAACTAGCACAGATACGCAGTATTTT,CASSLRLAGGLTSTDTQYF,once,TRBD2,TRBJ2-3,TRBV3-1/TRBV3-2
TGTGCCAGCAGTTTTGGTCAGGGGAACAATCAGCCCCAGCATTTT,CASSFGQGNNQPQHF,-,-,TRBJ1-5,TRBV27
TGTGCCAGCTCACCACCGACTAGCGGGGCCTATGAGCAGTTCTTC,CASSPPTSGAYEQFF,-,TRBD2,TRBJ2-1,TRBV18
TGTGCCAGCAGCTTAGAACTTTCGGTGTTGAGCAATCAGCCCCAGCATTTT,CASSLELSVLSNQPQHF,once,-,TRBJ1-5,TRBV7-2
TGTGCCAGCAGCTTGGGACAGGGGGGGCTCGAGCAGTACTTC,CASSLGQGGLEQYF,once,TRBD1,TRBJ2-7,TRBV7-2
TGCGCCAGCAGCCTCCAAGAGACCCAGTACTTC,CASSLQETQYF,-,-,TRBJ2-5,TRBV5-1
TGTGCCAGCAGCGGGAGAAGCTCTGGAAACACCATATATTTT,CASSGRSSGNTIYF,-,-,TRBJ1-3,TRBV5-6
TGTGCCAGCAGCCCTACCGAGACAGGGATGCCAGATACGCAGTATTTT,CASSPTETGMPDTQYF,-,TRBD1,TRBJ2-3,TRBV3-1/TRBV3-2
TGTGCCAGCAGCCAAGATGTCCGCACAACTACGCAGTATTTT,CASSQDVRTTTQYF,-,-,TRBJ2-3,TRBV3-1/TRBV3-2
TGTGCCAGCAGCTCATACAGGGTAAACTACGAGCAGTACTTC,CASSSYRVNYEQYF,few,-,TRBJ2-7,TRBV5-8
TGCGCCAGCAGCTTGGAGGGGGCGCGTTCTGGAAACACCATATATTTT,CASSLEGARSGNTIYF,-,TRBD1,TRBJ1-3,TRBV5-1
TGTGCCTCGATGGGACACGGGCTGTATTTT,CASMGHGLYF,-,-,TRBJ2-3,TRBV30
TGTGCCAGCAGTACCGGACAGGCTAATCAGCCCCAGCATTTT,CASSTGQANQPQHF,-,TRBD1,TRBJ1-5,TRBV6-5
TGTGCCAGCAGTTGGACCAGGGGGGAGCAGTACTTC,CASSWTRGEQYF,-,TRBD1,TRBJ2-7,TRBV6-2/TRBV6-3
TGCGCCAGCAGCTCAACACAGGGGGTAAGGCCTGAGCAGTTCTTC,CASSSTQGVRPEQFF,few,TRBD1,TRBJ2-1,TRBV5-1
TGTGCCAGCAGCCAAGGTCCCACAGGGAACTATGGCTACACCTTC,CASSQGPTGNYGYTF,-,-,TRBJ1-2,TRBV14
TGTGCCAGTAGTATAGCGGGCCGGGGGGACAATGAGCAGTTCTTC,CASSIAGRGDNEQFF,-,TRBD2,TRBJ2-1,TRBV19
TGTGCCAGCAGCCTACAGGGGGCGCTGGGCGATGAGCAGTTCTTC,CASSLQGALGDEQFF,-,TRBD1,TRBJ2-1,TRBV7-9
TGTGCCAGCAGCCCCAACAGGGGAACTAATGAAAAACTGTTTTTT,CASSPNRGTNEKLFF,-,TRBD1,TRBJ1-4,TRBV3-1/TRBV3-2
TGTGCCAGCAGCTTTCCTCCCTCGGGGTTGGCTAATGAAAAACTGTTTTTT,CASSFPPSGLANEKLFF,-,-,TRBJ1-4,TRBV5-5
TGTGCCAGCAGCACAGGACGGGGGAGGATCTATGGCTACACCTTC,CASSTGRGRIYGYTF,-,-,TRBJ1-2,TRBV7-2
TGTGCCAGCTCCCCCGGGGCAGGGGGCTCAGCTAACTATGGCTACACCTTC,CASSPGAGGSANYGYTF,few,TRBD1,TRBJ1-2,TRBV2
TGTGCCAGCAGTGGGGGCGGTGAGACCCAGTACTTC,CASSGGGETQYF,-,-,TRBJ2-5,TRBV2
TGTGCCAGCAGGCCCCTGGGCGGGGGCCAAGAGACCCAGTACTTC,CASRPLGGGQETQYF,-,TRBD2,TRBJ2-5,TRBV5-4
TGTGCCTGGAGTGTCTCTCTTGGGGGGGACCGGTCCCTCCACTTT,CAWSVSLGGDRSLHF,-,-,TRBJ1-6,TRBV30
TGTGCCAGCAGCTTCCTTCGGGGGGGGGAGACCCAGTACTTC,CASSFLRGGETQYF,-,TRBD2,TRBJ2-5,TRBV7-8
TGTGCCAGCAGTTCCGGGACTAGCGGGAACTACAATGAGCAGTTCTTC,CASSSGTSGNYNEQFF,once,TRBD2,TRBJ2-1,TRBV6-2/TRBV6-3
TGTGCCATCAGTAAACTAGCACGAAACACAGATACGCAGTATTTT,CAISKLARNTDTQYF,once,-,TRBJ2-3,TRBV10-3
TGCGCCAGCAGTGCCCTCCGAGGGGGCCAGGAGACCCAGTACTTC,CASSALRGGQETQYF,-,TRBD1,TRBJ2-5,TRBV10-2
TGTGCCAGCAGTTTACGCCGGAGCGGGGGGGCCGCAGATACGCAGTATTTT,CASSLRRSGGAADTQYF,-,TRBD2,TRBJ2-3,TRBV28
TGTGCCAGCTTCGCAAATTGTAGTGAAGCTTTCTTT,CASFANCSEAFF,-,-,TRBJ1-1,TRBV3-1/TRBV3-2